This is a list of T cell receptor beta chains from one sample in a study of blood T cell repertoires in COVID-19. Repertoires were generated with immunoSEQ multiplex PCR, while TCRdb's copy carries only in-frame clones and drops some. Among approximately 170,000 clones listed, roughly 85% were seen once. The sample was PBMCs or T cells enriched from blood (not recorded which). The receptor set was obtained from a woman between 50 and 59 years old who had recovered from COVID-19. The CDR3 runs from the conserved cysteine through the conserved F or W. The D gene is left open where the match is weak. Size is stated for part of the rows, as once, few or many counts, or as a class when the clone is expanded.

TRBJ2-3,NA,TRBV5-1,NA,TGCGCCAGCAACTATGGGGAGGTAGCAGATACGCAGTATTTT,CASNYGEVADTQYF
TRBJ1-2,NA,TRBV7-9,TRBD1,TGTGCCAGCAGCTTAGTAGGGGGCAATCACTATGGCTACACCTTC,CASSLVGGNHYGYTF
TRBJ2-3,NA,TRBV5-4,NA,TGTGCCAGCAGCTTTCGCGGCACAGATACGCAGTATTTT,CASSFRGTDTQYF
TRBJ2-3,once,TRBV25-1,NA,TGTGCCAGCAGTGAAGGGAGGCTATTCACAGATACGCAGTATTTT,CASSEGRLFTDTQYF
TRBJ1-1,few,TRBV28,TRBD1,TGTGCCAGCAGGAGGACGGACAGGGCGAGCACTGAAGCTTTCTTT,CASRRTDRASTEAFF
TRBJ1-3,NA,TRBV6-5,NA,TGTGCCAGCAGTTACGGGGGGGGAGCTGGAAACACCATATATTTT,CASSYGGGAGNTIYF
TRBJ2-1,few,TRBV15,TRBD2,TGTGCCACCAGCAGAGGAGGGACTAGCGGAATCGAGCAGTTCTTC,CATSRGGTSGIEQFF
TRBJ1-1,NA,TRBV10-3,NA,TGTGCCGCCCGGACAGATAAGAACACTGAAGCTTTCTTT,CAARTDKNTEAFF
TRBJ1-5,NA,TRBV30,TRBD1,TGTGCCTGGAGTGAGGACAGGGTGCAGCCCCAGCATTTT,CAWSEDRVQPQHF
TRBJ2-3,NA,TRBV4-1,TRBD2,TGCGCCAGCAGCCAAGGGACTAGCGCGCAGTATTTT,CASSQGTSAQYF